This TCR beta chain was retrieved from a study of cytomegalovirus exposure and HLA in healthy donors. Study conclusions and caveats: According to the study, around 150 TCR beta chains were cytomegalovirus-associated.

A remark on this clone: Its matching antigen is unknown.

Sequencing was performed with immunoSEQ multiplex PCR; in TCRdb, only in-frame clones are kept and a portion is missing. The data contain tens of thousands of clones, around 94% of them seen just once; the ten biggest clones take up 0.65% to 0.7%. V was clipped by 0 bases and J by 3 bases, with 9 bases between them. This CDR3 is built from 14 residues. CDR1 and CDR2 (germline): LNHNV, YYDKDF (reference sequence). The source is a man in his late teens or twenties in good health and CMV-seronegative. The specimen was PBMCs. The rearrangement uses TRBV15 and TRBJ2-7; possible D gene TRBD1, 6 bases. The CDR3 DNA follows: TGTGCCACCAGCAGAGATTTGGACAGCTACGAGCAGTACTTC. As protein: CATSRDLDSYEQYF.